This entry lists 26 T cell receptor beta chains sequenced from one sample in a study of blood T cell repertoires in COVID-19. Only in-frame clones appear in the TCRdb table, and some are missing; sequencing was by immunoSEQ multiplex PCR. The sample holds just over 150,000 clones, roughly 82% seen once. Material for sequencing was peripheral blood. These TCRs come from a woman aged 40 to 50 with COVID-19, enrolled during active disease.

The chain uses TRBV27 and TRBJ2-1; TRBD2 might be the D (7 bases). Germline V lookup: CDR1 MNHEY, CDR2 SMNVEV (reference sequence). This CDR3 is 15 amino acids long. The ends were cut back, 10 bases at V and 2 bases at J, with 18 bases in the middle. CDR3 in amino acids: CATTQGGETYNEQFF. The DNA for the CDR3 is TGTGCCACCACACAAGGGGGGGAAACCTACAATGAGCAGTTCTTC.

This chain joins TRBV10-2 and TRBJ2-4; D may be TRBD1 (6 bases). CDR3 length equals 16 residues. The V gene's germline CDR1 is WSHSY and CDR2 SAAADI. Deletions cut 0 bases from V and 0 bases from J, with 9 bases between. The CDR3: CASSESGQLAKNIQYF. CDR3 bases: TGCGCCAGCAGTGAGTCCGGACAGCTAGCCAAAAACATTCAGTACTTC.

The rearrangement uses TRBV4-1 and TRBJ1-4, with 9 bases matching TRBD1. CDR1 MGHRA and CDR2 YSYEKL come from the germline V gene. This CDR3 is 15 amino acids long. With V trimmed by 4 bases and J by 5 bases, 5 bases remained unmatched. The CDR3: CASSRTGGVNEKLFF. The CDR3 DNA sequence: TGCGCCAGCAGCCGCACAGGGGGCGTAAATGAAAAACTGTTTTTT.

The chain combines TRBV7-6 with TRBJ2-5; 8 bases line up with TRBD2. J was trimmed by 7 bases and V by 2 bases; bases with no gene match: 9. Germline-derived CDR1 and CDR2 are SGHVS and FNYEAQ. The CDR3 consists of 15 residues. In DNA form, the CDR3 reads TGTGCCAGCAGCTTAACGACGGGGGGGCAGGGGACCCAGTACTTC. Its translation: CASSLTTGGQGTQYF.

This clone has only a few counts. The chain uses TRBV7-9 and TRBJ1-5; TRBD1 is a possible D gene (6 bases). The germline CDR1 and CDR2 sequences are SEHNR and FQNEAQ (reference sequence). The CDR3 totals 16 residues. V lost 5 bases to trimming and J lost 4 bases, with 18 bases between them. The CDR3 sequence: CASSQEVLGANQPQHF. CDR3 bases: TGTGCCAGCAGCCAAGAGGTGTTGGGGGCTAATCAGCCCCAGCATTTT.

The chain uses TRBV2 and TRBJ1-2; tentative D call: TRBD1 (5 bases). The germline V gene has CDR1 SNHLY and CDR2 FYNNEI. The CDR3 extends over 14 amino acids. V was pared by 6 bases and J by 5 bases, with 16 bases between. CDR3 sequence reads: CASRGGSIKYGYTF. CDR3 nucleotides: TGTGCCAGCAGGGGGGGGAGTATTAAGTATGGCTACACCTTC. The variable domain in full, with the rest retrieved from reference TRBV2 and TRBJ1-2, is EPEVTQTPSHQVTQMGQEVILRCVPISNHLYFYWYRQILGQKVEFLVSFYNNEISEKSEIFDDQFSVERPDGSNFTLKIRSTKLEDSAMYFCASRGGSIKYGYTFGSGTRLTVV.

This chain connects TRBV2 to TRBJ2-7; 10 nucleotides align to TRBD2. Trimming at V came to 4 bases and at J to 4 bases, leaving 4 bases not matched to a gene. This CDR3 has 14 residues. Germline CDR1 reads SNHLY; CDR2 reads FYNNEI. The CDR3 protein is CASSVTSGTYEQYF. CDR3 coding DNA: TGTGCCAGCAGTGTTACTAGCGGGACTTACGAGCAGTACTTC. The entire variable domain, with the rest obtained from reference TRBV2 and TRBJ2-7, is as follows: EPEVTQTPSHQVTQMGQEVILRCVPISNHLYFYWYRQILGQKVEFLVSFYNNEISEKSEIFDDQFSVERPDGSNFTLKIRSTKLEDSAMYFCASSVTSGTYEQYFGPGTRLTVT.

The genes are TRBV10-3 and TRBJ2-3; D uncertain. V was pared by 4 bases and J by 2 bases, with 10 bases between. Per germline, CDR1 ENHRY and CDR2 SYGVKD. The CDR3 length is 14 residues. The CDR3 DNA is TGTGCCATCAGTGTCACGGGTTACACAGATACGCAGTATTTT. Encoded protein: CAISVTGYTDTQYF.

This chain connects TRBV2 to TRBJ1-6, with a tentative D call TRBD1 (6 bases). The CDR3 is made up of 16 amino acids. Germline CDR1 reads SNHLY; CDR2 reads FYNNEI. V was clipped by 2 bases and J by 7 bases, with 15 bases between them. CDR3 loop: CASSEFATGPNSPLHF. In DNA, the CDR3 is TGTGCCAGCAGTGAATTCGCGACAGGACCCAATTCACCCCTCCACTTT.

This chain uses TRBV28 with TRBJ2-3; the match to TRBD1 covers 8 bases. The CDR3 sequence is 14 residues long. The V segment lost 6 bases and the J segment 2 bases; nucleotides outside the gene matches: 4. The germline V gene has CDR1 MDHEN and CDR2 SYDVKM. CDR3 nucleotides: TGTGCCAGCAGATACAGGGGGGCCACAGATACGCAGTATTTT. Amino acids: CASRYRGATDTQYF.

The chain links TRBV28 to TRBJ1-2, with TRBD1 matching 7 bases. The germline CDR1 and CDR2 sequences are MDHEN and SYDVKM. J was trimmed by 7 bases and V by 4 bases; bases with no gene match: 3. This CDR3 contains 12 residues. The CDR3 bases are TGTGCCAGCAGTTGGCGGACAGGTGGCTACACCTTC. It is translated as CASSWRTGGYTF.

The chain couples TRBV19 to TRBJ1-5, with a possible D match to TRBD1 (6 bases). V was clipped by 2 bases and J by 3 bases, with 11 bases between them. CDR1 and CDR2 from the germline V gene are LNHDA and SQIVND (reference sequence). CDR3 length: 15 amino acids. The CDR3 DNA reads TGTGCCAGTAGTATAACCGGGGGGGCCAATCAGCCCCAGCATTTT. Translated, it gives CASSITGGANQPQHF.

The rearrangement joins TRBV14 to TRBJ2-1; 12 bases fit TRBD2. The germline CDR1 and CDR2 sequences are SGHDN and FVKESK. J gave up 5 bases and V 0 bases, and 14 bases lay outside the gene matches. This CDR3 contains 20 residues. In DNA, the CDR3 is TGTGCCAGCAGCCAAGATTGGGGACTAGCGGGTGCCCCCGGACACAATGAGCAGTTCTTC. Its protein product is CASSQDWGLAGAPGHNEQFF.

The chain carries TRBV7-9 and TRBJ1-6; the D is unclear. The CDR3 is 15 amino acids. Trimming stripped 4 bases from V and 0 bases from J, with 7 bases between. The germline gives CDR1 SEHNR, CDR2 FQNEAQ (reference sequence). In DNA, the CDR3 is TGTGCCAGCAGCTCCAAGCACTCCTATAATTCACCCCTCCACTTT. The encoded protein is CASSSKHSYNSPLHF.

The chain is built from TRBV6-5 and TRBJ2-1, with 9 bases lining up with TRBD2. Germline CDR1 reads MNHEY; CDR2 reads SVGAGI. The CDR3 consists of 15 residues. V was pared by 5 bases and J by 4 bases, with 6 bases of the junction left unmatched. The CDR3 here is CASSPSAGGYNEQFF. As DNA, the CDR3 is TGTGCCAGCAGTCCCTCAGCGGGGGGTTACAATGAGCAGTTCTTC.

This chain connects TRBV9 to TRBJ1-1; 7 nucleotides match TRBD1. Trimming took 4 bases from V and 11 from J; bases not matched to a gene: 8. The length of the CDR3 is 12 residues. The germline V gene encodes CDR1 SGDLS and CDR2 YYNGEE. CDR3 coding DNA: TGTGCCAGCAGCCCCTCTGGCAGGGGGGCTTTCTTT. This translates into CASSPSGRGAFF.

This clone was found once. The chain links TRBV30 to TRBJ2-5, with 8 positions matching TRBD1. V shed 0 bases and J 6 bases; nucleotides not matched to a gene: 9. The CDR3 is 15 residues long. Germline V gene sequence: CDR1 GTSNPN, CDR2 SVGIG (reference sequence). The CDR3 DNA follows: TGTGCCTGGAGTGTACGAGACAGGGGAGGAAAGACCCAGTACTTC. Its translation is CAWSVRDRGGKTQYF. The full variable domain, with the rest looked up from reference TRBV30 and TRBJ2-5, is SQTIHQWPATLVQPVGSPLSLECTVEGTSNPNLYWYRQAAGRGLQLLFYSVGIGQISSEVPQNLSASRPQDRQFILSSKKLLLSDSGFYLCAWSVRDRGGKTQYFGPGTRLLVL.

V gene TRBV19 combines with J gene TRBJ2-1; 8 bases are shared with TRBD1. V was clipped by 1 base and J by 8 bases; unmatched bases: 1. This CDR3 is built from 13 residues. CDR1 and CDR2 from the germline V gene are LNHDA and SQIVND (reference sequence). The CDR3 sequence: CASSIAGGDEQFF. The CDR3 DNA sequence: TGTGCCAGTAGTATAGCAGGGGGCGATGAGCAGTTCTTC.

This clone was recorded a few times. The chain employs TRBV9 and TRBJ2-2; D perhaps matches TRBD1 (5 bases). The CDR3 length is 15 residues. Germline assignment: CDR1 SGDLS and CDR2 YYNGEE. V was trimmed by 0 bases and J by 4 bases, leaving 10 bases between them. DNA of the CDR3: TGTGCCAGCAGCGTAGGGGTACAGGCCACCGGGGAGCTGTTTTTT. This sequence encodes CASSVGVQATGELFF.

As regards this clone: This sample includes further DNA sequences coding for the same CDR3. The V call is TRBV12-3 or TRBV12-4, the J call TRBJ1-1; D may be TRBD1 (5 bases). Trimming cost V 3 bases and J 1 base, with 6 bases left between them. The CDR3 is 13 residues long. The CDR3 loop reads CASSFGANTEAFF. Here the CDR3 DNA reads TGTGCCAGCAGTTTTGGGGCGAACACTGAAGCTTTCTTT.

This chain connects TRBV5-6 to TRBJ2-5, with D possibly being TRBD1 (5 bases). The CDR3 loop spans 13 amino acids. Germline assignment: CDR1 SGHDT and CDR2 YYEEEE. V was clipped by 4 bases and J by 0 bases, with 7 bases between them. In DNA form, the CDR3 reads TGTGCCAGCAGCCCAGGGTACCAAGAGACCCAGTACTTC. Amino acids: CASSPGYQETQYF. Full variable domain (outside the CDR3, taken from reference TRBV5-6 and TRBJ2-5): DAGVTQSPTHLIKTRGQQVTLRCSPKSGHDTVSWYQQALGQGPQFIFQYYEEEERQRGNFPDRFSGHQFPNYSSELNVNALLLGDSALYLCASSPGYQETQYFGPGTRLLVL.

There are a few counts of this clone. The same CDR3 arises from other DNA sequences in this sample as well. The J gene is TRBJ1-2, the V gene TRBV19, with 12 bases matching TRBD1. The CDR3 has 14 residues. J lost 7 bases, V lost 6 bases, and 6 bases had no gene match. Germline CDR1 and CDR2: LNHDA and SQIVND (reference sequence). For the CDR3, the DNA is TGTGCCAGTAGCACGGGACAGGGGGCCGGTGGCTACACCTTC. It codes for CASSTGQGAGGYTF.

The chain recombines TRBV7-2 with TRBJ2-1; tentative D call: TRBD1 (5 bases). CDR3 size: 14 residues. V gave up 4 bases and J gave up 9 bases, with 16 bases separating them. CDR1 and CDR2 (germline): SGHTA, FQGNSA. This CDR3 reads CASSSPSRQTEQFF. The CDR3 coding sequence is TGTGCCAGCAGCTCACCCTCCCGACAGACTGAGCAGTTCTTC.

This clone was seen a handful of times. The V call is TRBV7-2, the J call TRBJ2-5, with 8 bases fitting TRBD2. Germline V CDR1 and CDR2: SGHTA, FQGNSA. Trimming at V came to 4 bases and at J to 2 bases, leaving 6 bases not matched to a gene. The CDR3 has 15 residues. The CDR3 here is CASSSLSGGQETQYF. DNA of the CDR3: TGTGCCAGCAGCTCGCTCTCGGGGGGGCAAGAGACCCAGTACTTC.

This chain links TRBV28 with TRBJ1-1; D not resolved. Trimming took off 3 bases at V and 3 bases at J, with 5 bases between the two ends. This CDR3 has 12 residues. Germline V gene lookup returns CDR1 MDHEN and CDR2 SYDVKM. In DNA, the CDR3 is TGTGCCAGCAGTTTGTTATACACTGAAGCTTTCTTT. This codes for CASSLLYTEAFF.

This clone has only one observation. This chain connects TRBV5-6 to TRBJ1-2, with 8 bases aligning to TRBD1. The CDR3 has 12 residues. The V gene end was trimmed by 7 bases and the J gene end by 4 bases; junction bases not matched to a gene: 3. Germline V gives CDR1 SGHDT, CDR2 YYEEEE. The DNA of the CDR3 is TGTGCCAGCGAAGACAGGGGCTATGGCTACACCTTC. Translated, it gives CASEDRGYGYTF.